This T cell receptor beta chain was profiled in a study of Graves' ophthalmopathy and Graves' hyperthyroidism. The CDR3 spans 15 residues. Deletions cut 1 base from V and 4 bases from J, with 13 bases between. Per germline, CDR1 LNHDA and CDR2 SQIVND (reference sequence). As concerns this clonotype: This may be a read error: a much more frequent sequence differs by one nucleotide.

Amplified material comprised TCR beta CDR3 regions derived from RNA transcripts. The authors performed first-round RT-PCR with HTBI primers and then a second-round multiplex PCR. TCRdb used MiXCR to reprocess the multiplex PCR reads, holding one entry per CDR3 protein. The sample has approximately 700,000 distinct CDR3 sequences; under 50% are singletons. The specimen was peripheral blood. The rearrangement links TRBV19 to TRBJ2-5, with D tentatively TRBD1 (6 bases). The TCR comes from an adult man with Graves' ophthalmopathy. The CDR3 bases are TGTGCCAGTAGTATAGGCGACAGGCGCCGAGAGACCCAGTACTTC. Translation: CASSIGDRRRETQYF.